These 28 T cell receptor beta chains share one sample of origin, sequenced in a study of T cells in tuberculosis. Clones were read by immunoSEQ multiplex PCR, and TCRdb kept only the in-frame ones, dropping some. The sample holds around 43,000 clones, approximately 95% seen once. The sequenced material came from PBMCs. Every receptor here comes from a donor aged 10 to 29 with latent tuberculosis or without tuberculosis infection.

This chain uses TRBV6-1 with TRBJ1-2, with D perhaps matching TRBD1 (6 bases). Germline-derived CDR1 and CDR2 are MNHNS and SASEGT. This CDR3 spans 14 amino acids. The V gene lost 6 bases and the J gene lost 1 base, with 12 bases spanning the gap. CDR3 bases: TGTGCCAGCAGGCGAACAGGGAATAACTATGGCTACACCTTC. It encodes CASRRTGNNYGYTF.

The genes are TRBV30 and TRBJ1-1; 7 bases agree with TRBD1. The CDR3 totals 10 residues. After removal of 6 bases from V and 10 bases from J, the junction contained 5 bases not matched to a gene. Germline lookup yields CDR1 GTSNPN and CDR2 SVGIG (reference sequence). The CDR3 DNA reads as TGTGCCTGCGAGGGGGCGGGAGCTTTCTTT. Translation: CACEGAGAFF.

The chain employs TRBV10-3 and TRBJ1-1, with 9 bases identical to TRBD1. Germline V gives CDR1 ENHRY, CDR2 SYGVKD. Trimming cost V 4 bases and J 5 bases; bases outside gene matches: 5. The length of the CDR3 is 14 residues. The CDR3 region is CAISGGQGGTEAFF. CDR3 nucleotide sequence: TGTGCCATCAGTGGGGGACAGGGAGGAACTGAAGCTTTCTTT.

This clone was detected once. For the CDR3, the DNA is TGTGCCAGCACCTCTGCGTTTAACACTGAAGCTTTCTTT. It yields the protein CASTSAFNTEAFF. The chain joins TRBV2 to TRBJ1-1; D is undetermined. The CDR3 is 13 amino acids. Germline CDR1 is SNHLY and CDR2 is FYNNEI. With 7 bases removed from V and 2 bases from J, the gap between germline ends came to 11 bases.

The rearrangement uses TRBV4-3 and TRBJ2-3; TRBD2 might be the D (5 bases). The CDR3 has 13 amino acids. Germline CDR1 reads LGHNA; CDR2 reads YSLEER. The V and J ends lost 2 bases and 5 bases respectively, with 8 bases between them. The CDR3 DNA sequence: TGCGCCAGCAGCCAACGGGGTGGAGATACGCAGTATTTT. This encodes CASSQRGGDTQYF.

This rearrangement joins TRBV2 to TRBJ1-4; no reliable D call. CDR3 length: 14 residues. CDR1 and CDR2 from the germline V gene are SNHLY and FYNNEI. Trimming pared 2 bases from V and 10 bases from J, leaving 14 bases between. DNA of the CDR3: TGTGCCAGCAGTGAAAGGAGGTTCGACCGAAAACTGTTTTTT. It specifies CASSERRFDRKLFF.

The chain is built from TRBV30 and TRBJ2-5; the match to TRBD1 covers 8 bases. The J call may not be correct, given that the DNA end is closer to TRBJ2-7. Germline CDR1 reads GTSNPN; CDR2 reads SVGIG (reference sequence). The CDR3 is 15 amino acids. CDR3 nucleotide sequence: TGTGCCTGGAGTCGGACAGGGAGTTGTTTCTACGAGCAGTACTTC. Translation gives CAWSRTGSCFYEQYF.

V gene TRBV6-6 combines with J gene TRBJ1-2; tentatively, D is TRBD1 (5 bases). Trimming left V 11 bases short and J 4 bases short, with 14 bases between. CDR3 length: 12 amino acids. Germline CDR1 MNHNY, CDR2 SVGAGI (reference sequence). CDR3 amino acids: CAGHTSVYGYTF. CDR3 DNA: TGTGCCGGACACACTTCGGTCTATGGCTACACCTTC.

This clone was counted between two and nine times. This sequence joins TRBV6-1 and TRBJ1-2, with a weak D call TRBD1 (5 bases). V dropped 6 bases and J dropped 3 bases, with 14 bases sitting between them. The CDR3 contains 14 residues. Germline CDR1 reads MNHNS; CDR2 reads SASEGT. CDR3 DNA: TGTGCCAGCAGGACCGGGGGGGACTACTATGGCTACACCTTC. Protein sequence: CASRTGGDYYGYTF.

The rearrangement links TRBV13 to TRBJ1-2, with TRBD1 identical over 7 bases. J lost 1 base, V lost 5 bases, and 4 bases had no gene match. Germline CDR1 reads PRHDT; CDR2 reads FYEKMQ (reference sequence). This CDR3 is built from 14 residues. The CDR3 region is CASSLTGDNYGYTF. Here the CDR3 DNA reads TGTGCCAGCAGCCTCACAGGGGATAACTATGGCTACACCTTC.

The chain recombines TRBV6-5 with TRBJ1-1; 8 nucleotides agree with TRBD1. After removal of 4 bases from V and 1 base from J, the junction contained 5 bases not matched to a gene. This CDR3 is 15 amino acids long. Germline V lookup: CDR1 MNHEY, CDR2 SVGAGI. CDR3 nucleotides: TGTGCCAGCAGTTCCGGACAGGGTTCGAACACTGAAGCTTTCTTT. Residues: CASSSGQGSNTEAFF.

The J gene is TRBJ1-2, the V gene TRBV28, with a weak D call TRBD1 (6 bases). Trimming removed 6 bases at V and 1 base at J, with 9 bases between. The V gene's germline CDR1 is MDHEN and CDR2 SYDVKM. This CDR3 has 13 residues. This chain's CDR3 is CASRQGLNYGYTF. Here the CDR3 DNA reads TGTGCCAGCAGACAGGGTCTTAACTATGGCTACACCTTC.

The V and J genes are TRBV7-3 and TRBJ1-1; 8 bases are shared with TRBD1. The CDR3 runs 14 residues. CDR1 is SGHTA, CDR2 FQGTGA, per germline. J was trimmed by 8 bases and V by 0 bases; bases with no gene match: 5. CDR3 sequence: CASSLTGQGAEAFF. CDR3 DNA: TGTGCCAGCAGCTTAACTGGACAGGGTGCCGAAGCTTTCTTT.

In its sample, this clone was seen once. The J gene is TRBJ1-2, the V gene TRBV28, with D unresolved. Trimming shortened V by 6 bases and J by 2 bases, and 19 bases separated the two germline ends. CDR3 size: 16 residues. From germline, CDR1 is MDHEN and CDR2 SYDVKM. This CDR3 is CASSFRVQVPNYGYTF. The CDR3 DNA is TGTGCCAGCAGCTTTCGCGTGCAGGTCCCCAACTATGGCTACACCTTC.

J is TRBJ1-2 and V is TRBV5-8; D gene unclear. The CDR3 consists of 11 residues. The germline V and J ends were trimmed by 2 bases and 8 bases, with 7 bases remaining between them. Germline loops: CDR1 SGHTS, CDR2 YDEGEE. CDR3: CASSLVEGYTF. The CDR3 bases are TGTGCCAGCAGCTTAGTGGAGGGCTACACCTTC.

J is TRBJ2-2 and V is TRBV9; 10 bases line up with TRBD1. CDR3 length: 15 amino acids. Germline V CDR1 and CDR2: SGDLS, YYNGEE. Trimming at V came to 2 bases and at J to 5 bases, leaving 3 bases not matched to a gene. The CDR3 DNA is TGTGCCAGCAGCGTCCGGGACAGGGGAACCGGGGAGCTGTTTTTT. Translating it yields CASSVRDRGTGELFF. The full variable domain, completed using reference TRBV9 and TRBJ2-2, is DSGVTQTPKHLITATGQRVTLRCSPRSGDLSVYWYQQSLDQGLQFLIQYYNGEERAKGNILERFSAQQFPDLHSELNLSSLELGDSALYFCASSVRDRGTGELFFGEGSRLTVL.

The chain recombines TRBV7-8 with TRBJ2-5, with 7 bases aligning to TRBD1. The CDR3 covers 14 residues. Germline values: CDR1 SGHVS, CDR2 FQNEAQ. V was pared by 5 bases and J by 1 base, with 4 bases of the junction left unmatched. This CDR3 is CASSKRDSQETQYF. The DNA for the CDR3 is TGTGCCAGCAGCAAAAGGGACAGCCAAGAGACCCAGTACTTC.

The chain combines TRBV6-1 with TRBJ2-2, with TRBD1 matching 10 bases. V lost 2 bases, J lost 5 bases, and 11 bases stayed unmatched. The germline V gene encodes CDR1 MNHNS and CDR2 SASEGT. The CDR3 consists of 18 residues. CDR3 coding DNA: TGTGCCAGCAGTGAAAAACCTCCGGGACAGGGGTTTACCGGGGAGCTGTTTTTT. This gives the protein CASSEKPPGQGFTGELFF.

The chain couples TRBV6-1 to TRBJ1-6, with a tentative D call TRBD1 (5 bases). In germline, CDR1 is MNHNS, CDR2 SASEGT. The CDR3 length is 15 residues. V lost 6 bases to trimming and J lost 5 bases, with 14 bases between them. The CDR3 DNA sequence: TGTGCCAGCAGCCCGACGGACACCAATAATTCACCCCTCCACTTT. Translated, it gives CASSPTDTNNSPLHF.

This chain joins TRBV30 and TRBJ1-1; D unresolved. The CDR3 is made up of 13 amino acids. Trimming left V 8 bases short and J 0 bases short, with 13 bases between. Germline loops: CDR1 GTSNPN, CDR2 SVGIG (reference sequence). The CDR3 protein is CAGTPGLNTEAFF. CDR3 coding DNA: TGTGCCGGCACTCCGGGGTTGAACACTGAAGCTTTCTTT.

As DNA, the CDR3 is TGTGCCAGCAACCCTATAGAACTCGACAGGGGTAAGATTATCTACACCTTC. Protein: CASNPIELDRGKIIYTF. V and J are TRBV2 and TRBJ1-2; 8 bases align to TRBD1. CDR1 SNHLY and CDR2 FYNNEI come from the germline V gene. The V gene end was trimmed by 7 bases and the J gene end by 10 bases; junction bases not matched to a gene: 23. This CDR3 has 17 amino acids.

The chain's CDR3 is CASSWGRGLAPMETQYF. The CDR3 DNA is TGTGCCAGCAGCTGGGGTCGGGGACTAGCGCCTATGGAGACCCAGTACTTC. The rearrangement uses TRBV5-4 and TRBJ2-5, with 10 bases aligning to TRBD2. The V gene end was trimmed by 3 bases and the J gene end by 5 bases; junction bases not matched to a gene: 13. This CDR3 contains 17 residues. CDR1 and CDR2 from the germline V gene are SGHNT and YYREEE (reference sequence).

The gene calls are TRBV7-9 and TRBJ1-2, with 7 positions matching TRBD1. The V gene's germline CDR1 is SEHNR and CDR2 FQNEAQ (reference sequence). The CDR3 length is 17 residues. The trim removed 0 bases at V and 4 bases at J, leaving 11 bases unmatched. The CDR3, as DNA: TGTGCCAGCAGCTTAGCGCGTGACAGGGCTTTGGCCTATGGCTACACCTTC. This gives the protein CASSLARDRALAYGYTF.

This sequence joins TRBV11-2 and TRBJ2-7, with D perhaps matching TRBD2 (6 bases). V was trimmed by 3 bases and J by 0 bases, leaving 9 bases between them. CDR3 length equals 14 residues. CDR1 SGHAT and CDR2 FQNNGV come from the germline V gene. CDR3 coding DNA: TGTGCCAGCAGCTTGGGACTGTCCTCCTACGAGCAGTACTTC. Its translation is CASSLGLSSYEQYF.

The chain employs TRBV6-1 and TRBJ2-3; D may be TRBD2 (5 bases). Trimming removed 7 bases at V and 2 bases at J, with 10 bases between. The CDR3 sequence is 13 residues long. Germline V CDR1 and CDR2: MNHNS, SASEGT. CDR3 region: CASKGSVTDTQYF. The CDR3 DNA reads TGTGCCAGCAAAGGGAGCGTCACAGATACGCAGTATTTT.

The V call is TRBV30, the J call TRBJ1-5; 8 nucleotides align to TRBD1. V lost 3 bases to trimming and J lost 6 bases; unmatched junction nucleotides: 1. CDR1 is GTSNPN and CDR2 is SVGIG in the germline V gene (reference sequence). The CDR3 runs 12 residues. CDR3 protein: CAWRDRVQPQHF. CDR3 coding DNA: TGTGCCTGGAGGGACAGGGTTCAGCCCCAGCATTTT.

The chain is built from TRBV6-6 and TRBJ1-5; D unclear. Per germline, CDR1 MNHNY and CDR2 SVGAGI (reference sequence). The V gene lost 9 bases and the J gene lost 9 bases, with 6 bases spanning the gap. This CDR3 has 9 residues. CDR3 in amino acids: CASGRPQHF. The CDR3, as DNA: TGTGCCAGTGGCCGGCCCCAGCATTTT.

This rearrangement joins TRBV19 to TRBJ2-7, with TRBD1 matching over 8 bases. V lost 5 bases to trimming and J lost 3 bases; unmatched junction nucleotides: 6. There are 14 residues in the CDR3. From germline, CDR1 is LNHDA and CDR2 SQIVND (reference sequence). CDR3 DNA sequence: TGTGCCAGTAGTCCTTGGACAGGGTGCTACGAGCAGTACTTC. It is translated as CASSPWTGCYEQYF.